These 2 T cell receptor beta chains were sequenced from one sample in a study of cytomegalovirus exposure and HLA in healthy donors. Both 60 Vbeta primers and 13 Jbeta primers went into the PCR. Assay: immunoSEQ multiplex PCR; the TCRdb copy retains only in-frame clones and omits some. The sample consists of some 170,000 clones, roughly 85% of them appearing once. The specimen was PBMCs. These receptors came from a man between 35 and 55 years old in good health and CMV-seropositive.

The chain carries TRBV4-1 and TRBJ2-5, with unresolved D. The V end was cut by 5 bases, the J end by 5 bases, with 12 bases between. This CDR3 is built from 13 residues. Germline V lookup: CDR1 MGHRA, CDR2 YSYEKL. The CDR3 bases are TGCGCCAGCAGCTTAGGTCTCGGGGAGACCCAGTACTTC. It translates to CASSLGLGETQYF.

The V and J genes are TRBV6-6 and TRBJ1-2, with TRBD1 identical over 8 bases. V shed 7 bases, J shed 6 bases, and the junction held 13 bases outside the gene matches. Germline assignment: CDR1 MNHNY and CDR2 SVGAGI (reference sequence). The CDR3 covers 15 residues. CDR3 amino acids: CASTTTQGAGHGYTF. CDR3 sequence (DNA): TGTGCCAGCACCACAACCCAGGGGGCAGGGCATGGCTACACCTTC.